Following are 18 T cell receptor beta chains from one sample sequenced in a study of T cells after somatic rescue of genetic block. Assay used: immunoSEQ multiplex PCR; TCRdb lists only in-frame clones, some missing. The data show 65,000 to 70,000 clones, about 90% seen once. The sample comprised peripheral blood mononuclear cells (PBMCs). Receptors were obtained from a man aged 35-49 years.

The rearrangement links TRBV9 to TRBJ1-6; no firm D call. The CDR3 totals 15 residues. The V end was cut by 4 bases, the J end by 6 bases, with 14 bases between. Germline V gene data show CDR1 as SGDLS and CDR2 as YYNGEE. The CDR3 DNA reads TGTGCCAGCAGCCCTCGACCGTCCGGTAATTCACCCCTCCACTTT. Translating gives CASSPRPSGNSPLHF.

CDR3: CASSSAPLGTGVIQYF. CDR3 nucleotides: TGTGCCAGCAGCTCGGCCCCCCTGGGGACAGGGGTCATTCAGTACTTC. This sequence joins TRBV7-2 and TRBJ2-4; 10 positions match TRBD1. This CDR3 has 16 residues. CDR1 SGHTA and CDR2 FQGNSA come from the germline V gene. V gave up 4 bases and J gave up 9 bases; unmatched junction bases: 12.

This clone appeared once. The CDR3 sequence: CAWVGAYANYGYTF. The CDR3 DNA reads TGTGCCTGGGTGGGGGCCTACGCTAACTATGGCTACACCTTC. The chain combines TRBV30 with TRBJ1-2, with a possible D match to TRBD1 (6 bases). The length of the CDR3 is 14 residues. The germline V and J ends were trimmed by 5 bases and 0 bases, with 13 bases remaining between them. CDR1 and CDR2 from the germline V gene are GTSNPN and SVGIG (reference sequence).

The V gene is TRBV18, the J gene TRBJ1-1, with TRBD1 identical over 11 bases. This CDR3 has 16 residues. Germline values: CDR1 KGHSH, CDR2 LQKENI. The V segment lost 3 bases and the J segment 2 bases; nucleotides outside the gene matches: 5. The CDR3 DNA follows: TGTGCCAGCTCACCCAGCCGGACAGGGGGCAACACTGAAGCTTTCTTT. Translating it yields CASSPSRTGGNTEAFF.

The chain carries TRBV10-3 and TRBJ2-2, with 8 bases aligning to TRBD2. With 4 bases clipped from V and 6 bases from J, the junction kept 7 bases outside the gene matches. The CDR3 spans 15 residues. In germline, CDR1 is ENHRY, CDR2 SYGVKD. CDR3 in DNA: TGTGCCATCAGTGGGACTAGCAGTAAGGCCGGGGAGCTGTTTTTT. Protein product: CAISGTSSKAGELFF.

This clone was picked up one time. The chain is built from TRBV6-6 and TRBJ2-7; D is uncertain. Trimming took off 7 bases at V and 3 bases at J, with 7 bases between the two ends. Germline CDR1 and CDR2: MNHNY and SVGAGI (reference sequence). The CDR3 is 11 residues long. In DNA, the CDR3 is TGTGCCAGCACCTGGGGCTACGAGCAGTACTTC. The encoded protein is CASTWGYEQYF.

This chain uses TRBV27 with TRBJ2-7; 7 nucleotides align to TRBD2. The V gene end was trimmed by 0 bases and the J gene end by 3 bases; junction bases not matched to a gene: 5. CDR1 and CDR2 (germline): MNHEY, SMNVEV (reference sequence). The CDR3 sequence is 15 residues long. The chain's CDR3 is CASSLSNGRSYEQYF. CDR3 nucleotides: TGTGCCAGCAGTTTATCGAACGGGAGGAGCTACGAGCAGTACTTC.

The J gene is TRBJ1-2, the V gene TRBV25-1; D uncertain. The CDR3 covers 15 residues. V shed 1 base and J shed 3 bases, with 12 bases lying between them. The germline gives CDR1 MGHDK, CDR2 SYGVNS. CDR3 DNA sequence: TGTGCCAGCAGTGAATGGGAGGAGAGTTACTATGGCTACACCTTC. Amino acid sequence: CASSEWEESYYGYTF.

This chain links TRBV9 with TRBJ1-2; a weak D match, TRBD1 (5 bases). V lost 3 bases and J 1 base, leaving 7 bases between the germline ends. Germline V CDR1 and CDR2: SGDLS, YYNGEE. The CDR3 is 13 amino acids. CDR3 protein: CASSETVNYGYTF. The CDR3 nucleotides read TGTGCCAGCAGCGAGACAGTTAACTATGGCTACACCTTC.

This chain links TRBV28 with TRBJ2-1; D call uncertain. Germline V gene lookup returns CDR1 MDHEN and CDR2 SYDVKM. V lost 2 bases, J lost 8 bases, and 7 bases lay in between. The CDR3 totals 12 residues. The CDR3 sequence is CASSLVGYEQFF. CDR3 nucleotide sequence: TGTGCCAGCAGTTTAGTGGGATATGAGCAGTTCTTC.

The chain employs TRBV29-1 and TRBJ2-1, with a possible D match to TRBD2 (5 bases). V was trimmed by 0 bases and J by 9 bases, leaving 18 bases between them. Germline values: CDR1 SQVTM, CDR2 ANQGSEA. The CDR3 runs 15 residues. The CDR3 here is CSVEDRGSGPIEQFF. As DNA, the CDR3 is TGCAGCGTTGAAGATAGAGGGAGCGGACCCATTGAGCAGTTCTTC.

The chain carries TRBV6-5 and TRBJ2-5; D tentatively reads TRBD1 or TRBD2 (5 bases each). Per germline, CDR1 MNHEY and CDR2 SVGAGI. Trimming left V 8 bases short and J 4 bases short, with 8 bases between. The CDR3 loop spans 11 amino acids. CDR3 DNA: TGTGCCAGCCGGGACGTAGAGACCCAGTACTTC. Residues: CASRDVETQYF.

The J gene is TRBJ2-1, the V gene TRBV4-1; D is uncertain. V lost 0 bases, J lost 2 bases, and 14 bases lay in between. The length of the CDR3 is 17 residues. CDR1 and CDR2 (germline): MGHRA, YSYEKL. Here the CDR3 reads CASSQDLHFNTYNEQFF. CDR3 in DNA: TGCGCCAGCAGCCAAGATCTGCATTTCAATACCTACAATGAGCAGTTCTTC.

The chain carries TRBV4-1 and TRBJ1-1, with 8 bases aligning to TRBD1. The trim removed 2 bases at V and 3 bases at J, leaving 8 bases unmatched. The CDR3 is made up of 16 amino acids. CDR1 and CDR2 (germline): MGHRA, YSYEKL. Written as DNA, the CDR3 is TGCGCCAGCAGCCAAAACGGGCAGGGGGCGTACACTGAAGCTTTCTTT. Translating gives CASSQNGQGAYTEAFF.

With regard to this clone: The germline gene is not matched at one end of the junction; a read error may be the cause. The chain has TRBV13 and TRBJ1-3; a weak D match, TRBD1 (5 bases). The length of the CDR3 is 13 residues. CDR1 is PRHDT and CDR2 is FYEKMQ in the germline V gene (reference sequence). CDR3 protein: CASSRDSRNTIYF. The CDR3 DNA sequence: TGTGCCAGCAGCAGGGACTCTCGAAACACCATATATTTT. Looking up the rest from reference TRBV13 and TRBJ1-3 gives the full variable domain: AAGVIQSPRHLIKEKRETATLKCYPIPRHDTVYWYQQGPGQDPQFLISFYEKMQSDKGSIPDRFSAQQFSDYHSELNMSSLELGDSALYFCASSRDSRNTIYFGEGSWLTVV.

The chain employs TRBV7-9 and TRBJ2-7; TRBD2 might be the D (7 bases). The CDR3 spans 13 residues. V gave up 4 bases and J gave up 4 bases, with 11 bases separating them. The germline V gene has CDR1 SEHNR and CDR2 FQNEAQ (reference sequence). For the CDR3, the DNA is TGTGCCAGCAGCTCGGGGGGCTTTTACGAGCAGTACTTC. Residues: CASSSGGFYEQYF.

V gene TRBV5-4 combines with J gene TRBJ2-2; no firm D call. CDR1 is SGHNT and CDR2 is YYREEE in the germline V gene (reference sequence). Trimming took 0 bases from V and 6 from J, leaving 6 bases between them. The CDR3 covers 13 residues. CDR3 bases: TGTGCCAGCAGCTTGGAACCGGCCGGGGAGCTGTTTTTT. Translating it yields CASSLEPAGELFF.

The chain has TRBV7-9 and TRBJ2-2; 11 bases map to TRBD2. The CDR3 sequence is 17 residues long. CDR1 SEHNR and CDR2 FQNEAQ come from the germline V gene (reference sequence). V was pared by 5 bases and J by 1 base, with 6 bases of the junction left unmatched. The DNA of the CDR3 is TGTGCCAGCAGCAGAACCGGGACTAGCGGGAACACCGGGGAGCTGTTTTTT. This encodes CASSRTGTSGNTGELFF.